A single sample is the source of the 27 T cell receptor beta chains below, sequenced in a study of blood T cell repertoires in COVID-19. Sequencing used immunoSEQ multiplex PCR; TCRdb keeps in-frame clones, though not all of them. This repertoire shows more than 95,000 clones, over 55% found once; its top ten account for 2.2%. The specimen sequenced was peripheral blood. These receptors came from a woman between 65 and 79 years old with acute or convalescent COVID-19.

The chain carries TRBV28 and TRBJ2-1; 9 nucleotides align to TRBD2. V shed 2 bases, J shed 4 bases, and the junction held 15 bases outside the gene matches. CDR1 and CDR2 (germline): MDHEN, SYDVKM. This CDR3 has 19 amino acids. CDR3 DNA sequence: TGTGCCAGCAGTTTAGGGACTTTAAAATTGAGCGGGGGGTACAATGAGCAGTTCTTC. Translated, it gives CASSLGTLKLSGGYNEQFF.

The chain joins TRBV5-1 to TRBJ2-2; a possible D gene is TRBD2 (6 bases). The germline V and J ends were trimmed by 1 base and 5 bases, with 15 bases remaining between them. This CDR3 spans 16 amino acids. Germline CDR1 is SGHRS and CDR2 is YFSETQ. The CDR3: CASSLLVGRGTGELFF. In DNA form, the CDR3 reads TGCGCCAGCAGCTTGTTGGTCGGGAGAGGGACCGGGGAGCTGTTTTTT.

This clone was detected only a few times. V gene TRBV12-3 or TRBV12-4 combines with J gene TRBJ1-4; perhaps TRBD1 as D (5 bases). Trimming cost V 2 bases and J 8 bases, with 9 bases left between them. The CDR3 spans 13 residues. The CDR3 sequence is CASSLTGREKLFF. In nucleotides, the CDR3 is TGTGCCAGCAGTTTAACAGGTCGGGAAAAACTGTTTTTT.

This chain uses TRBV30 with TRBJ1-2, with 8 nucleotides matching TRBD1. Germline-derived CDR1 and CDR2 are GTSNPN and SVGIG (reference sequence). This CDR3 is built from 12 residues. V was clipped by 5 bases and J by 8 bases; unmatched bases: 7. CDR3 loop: CAWATGGDGYTF. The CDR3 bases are TGTGCCTGGGCCACAGGGGGAGACGGCTACACCTTC. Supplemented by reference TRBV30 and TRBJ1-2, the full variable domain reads SQTIHQWPATLVQPVGSPLSLECTVEGTSNPNLYWYRQAAGRGLQLLFYSVGIGQISSEVPQNLSASRPQDRQFILSSKKLLLSDSGFYLCAWATGGDGYTFGSGTRLTVV.

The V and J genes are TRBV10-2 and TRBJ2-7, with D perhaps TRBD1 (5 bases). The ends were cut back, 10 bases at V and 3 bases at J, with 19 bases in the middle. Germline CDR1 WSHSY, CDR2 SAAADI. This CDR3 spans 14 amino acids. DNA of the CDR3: TGCGCCACCATAGACAGATACAAGTTCTACGAGCAGTACTTC. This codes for CATIDRYKFYEQYF.

The CDR3 DNA reads TGTGCCAGCGCCACCGACAGGGCTAGTGGCTACACCTTC. Its protein is CASATDRASGYTF. This chain links TRBV27 with TRBJ1-2; 7 positions agree with TRBD1. CDR1 is MNHEY, CDR2 SMNVEV, per germline (reference sequence). This CDR3 contains 13 residues. V was clipped by 8 bases and J by 7 bases; unmatched bases: 10.

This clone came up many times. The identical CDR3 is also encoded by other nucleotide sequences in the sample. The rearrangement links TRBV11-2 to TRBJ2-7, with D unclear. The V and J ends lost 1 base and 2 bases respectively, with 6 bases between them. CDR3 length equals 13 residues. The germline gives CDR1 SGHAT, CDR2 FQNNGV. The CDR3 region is CASSLVPAYEQYF. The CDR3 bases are TGTGCCAGCAGCTTAGTCCCCGCCTACGAGCAGTACTTC.

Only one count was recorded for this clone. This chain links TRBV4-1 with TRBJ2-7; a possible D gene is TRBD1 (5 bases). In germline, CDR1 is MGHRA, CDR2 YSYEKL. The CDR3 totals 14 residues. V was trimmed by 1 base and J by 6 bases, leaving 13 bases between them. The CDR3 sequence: CASSQAVGRGEQYF. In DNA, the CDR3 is TGCGCCAGCAGCCAAGCAGTGGGGCGCGGCGAGCAGTACTTC.

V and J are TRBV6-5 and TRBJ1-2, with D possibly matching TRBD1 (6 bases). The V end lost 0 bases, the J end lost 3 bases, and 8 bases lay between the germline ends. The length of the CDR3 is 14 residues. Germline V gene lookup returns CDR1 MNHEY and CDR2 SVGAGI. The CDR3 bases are TGTGCCAGCAGTTACTCGTCAGGGGACTATGGCTACACCTTC. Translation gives CASSYSSGDYGYTF.

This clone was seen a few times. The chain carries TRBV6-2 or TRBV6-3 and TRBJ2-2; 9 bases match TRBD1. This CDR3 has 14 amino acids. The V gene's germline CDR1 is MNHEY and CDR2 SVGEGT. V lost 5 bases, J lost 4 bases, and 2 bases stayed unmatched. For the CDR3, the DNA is TGTGCCAGCAGTGGGACAGGGATCACCGGGGAGCTGTTTTTT. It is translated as CASSGTGITGELFF.

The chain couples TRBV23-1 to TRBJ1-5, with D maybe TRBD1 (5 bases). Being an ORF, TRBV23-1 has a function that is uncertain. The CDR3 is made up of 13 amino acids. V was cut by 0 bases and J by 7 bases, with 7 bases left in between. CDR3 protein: CASSQSGGQPQHF. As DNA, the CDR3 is TGCGCCAGCAGTCAATCGGGGGGACAGCCCCAGCATTTT.

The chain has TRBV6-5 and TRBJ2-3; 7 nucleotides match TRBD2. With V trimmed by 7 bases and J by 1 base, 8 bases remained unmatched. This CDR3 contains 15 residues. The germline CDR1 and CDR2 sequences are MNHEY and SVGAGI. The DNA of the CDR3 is TGTGCCAGCATGTCGCTGCTAGCGGGCACAGATACGCAGTATTTT. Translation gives CASMSLLAGTDTQYF.

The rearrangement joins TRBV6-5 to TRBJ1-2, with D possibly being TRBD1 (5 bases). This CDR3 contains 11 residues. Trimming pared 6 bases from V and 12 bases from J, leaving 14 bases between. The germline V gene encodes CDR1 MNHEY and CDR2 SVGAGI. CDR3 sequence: CASRDYRFNTF. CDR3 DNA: TGTGCCAGCAGGGATTACAGGTTCAACACCTTC.

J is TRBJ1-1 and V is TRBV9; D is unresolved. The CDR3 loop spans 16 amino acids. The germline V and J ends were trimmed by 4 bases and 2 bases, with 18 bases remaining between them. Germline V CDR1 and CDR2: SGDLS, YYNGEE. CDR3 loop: CASSSTGDSRNTEAFF. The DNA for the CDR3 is TGTGCCAGCAGCTCGACCGGGGATAGCCGAAACACTGAAGCTTTCTTT.

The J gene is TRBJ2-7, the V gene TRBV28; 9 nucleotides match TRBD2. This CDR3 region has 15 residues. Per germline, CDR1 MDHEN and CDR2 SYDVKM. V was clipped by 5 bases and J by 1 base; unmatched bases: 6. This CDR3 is CASSNQGLASYEQYF. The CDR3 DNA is TGTGCCAGCAGTAACCAAGGACTAGCGTCCTACGAGCAGTACTTC.

In nucleotides, the CDR3 is TGTGCCAGCTCACCGGGACAGATCATCTATGGCTACACCTTC. This codes for CASSPGQIIYGYTF. The V call is TRBV18, the J call TRBJ1-2; 7 nucleotides line up with TRBD1. The CDR3 covers 14 residues. Germline-derived CDR1 and CDR2 are KGHSH and LQKENI. Trimming took 3 bases from V and 4 from J; bases not matched to a gene: 5.

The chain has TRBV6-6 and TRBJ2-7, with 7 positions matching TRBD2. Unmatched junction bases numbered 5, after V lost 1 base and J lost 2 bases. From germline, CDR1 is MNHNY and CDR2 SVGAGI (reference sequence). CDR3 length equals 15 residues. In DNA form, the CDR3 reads TGTGCCAGCAGTTACTGGTCTAGCGGAACCTACGAGCAGTACTTC. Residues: CASSYWSSGTYEQYF.

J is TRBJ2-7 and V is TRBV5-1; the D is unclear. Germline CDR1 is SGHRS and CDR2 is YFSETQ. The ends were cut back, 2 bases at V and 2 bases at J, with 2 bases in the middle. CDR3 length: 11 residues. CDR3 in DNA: TGCGCCAGCAGCTTCACCTACGAGCAGTACTTC. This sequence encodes CASSFTYEQYF.

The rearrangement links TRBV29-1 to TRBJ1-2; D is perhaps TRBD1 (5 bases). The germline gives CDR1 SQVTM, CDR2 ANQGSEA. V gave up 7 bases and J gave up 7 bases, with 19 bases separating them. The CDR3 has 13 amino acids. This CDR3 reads CSAGMGQVFGYTF. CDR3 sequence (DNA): TGCAGCGCGGGAATGGGGCAGGTGTTTGGCTACACCTTC.

The CDR3: CASSVWTASNYGYTF. The DNA of the CDR3 is TGTGCCAGCAGTGTATGGACAGCCTCTAACTATGGCTACACCTTC. This rearrangement joins TRBV25-1 to TRBJ1-2; tentatively, D is TRBD1 (6 bases). Trimming took 4 bases from V and 0 from J, leaving 12 bases between them. Germline V lookup: CDR1 MGHDK, CDR2 SYGVNS. The CDR3 loop spans 15 amino acids.

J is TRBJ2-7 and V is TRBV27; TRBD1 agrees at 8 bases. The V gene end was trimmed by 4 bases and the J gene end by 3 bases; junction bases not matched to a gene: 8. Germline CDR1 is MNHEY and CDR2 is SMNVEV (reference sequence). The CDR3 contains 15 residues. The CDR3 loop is CASSYTGGLRYEQYF. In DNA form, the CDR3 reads TGTGCCAGCAGTTACACAGGGGGACTCCGCTACGAGCAGTACTTC.

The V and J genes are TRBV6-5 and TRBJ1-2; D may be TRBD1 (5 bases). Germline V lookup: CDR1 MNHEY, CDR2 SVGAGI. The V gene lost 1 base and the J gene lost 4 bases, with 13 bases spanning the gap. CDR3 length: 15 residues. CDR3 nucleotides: TGTGCCAGCAGTTACTATCAGGGTGATAGCTATGGCTACACCTTC. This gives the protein CASSYYQGDSYGYTF.

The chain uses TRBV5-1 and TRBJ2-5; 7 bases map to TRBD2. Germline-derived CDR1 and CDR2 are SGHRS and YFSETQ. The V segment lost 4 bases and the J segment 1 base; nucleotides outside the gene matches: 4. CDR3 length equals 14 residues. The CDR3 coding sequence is TGCGCCAGCAGCCCGTCGGGAGGCCAAGAGACCCAGTACTTC. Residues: CASSPSGGQETQYF.

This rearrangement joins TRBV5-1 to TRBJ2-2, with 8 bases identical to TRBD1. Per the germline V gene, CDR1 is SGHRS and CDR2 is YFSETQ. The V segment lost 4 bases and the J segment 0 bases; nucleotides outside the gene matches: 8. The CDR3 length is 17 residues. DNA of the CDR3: TGCGCCAGCAGCGGGAATACAGGGGGGACGAACACCGGGGAGCTGTTTTTT. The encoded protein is CASSGNTGGTNTGELFF.

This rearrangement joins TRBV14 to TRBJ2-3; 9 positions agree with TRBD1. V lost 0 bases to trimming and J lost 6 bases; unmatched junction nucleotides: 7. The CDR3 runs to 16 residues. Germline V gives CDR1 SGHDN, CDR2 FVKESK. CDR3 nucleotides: TGTGCCAGCAGCCAAGAAGGGGACAGGGCGGACGATACGCAGTATTTT. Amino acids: CASSQEGDRADDTQYF. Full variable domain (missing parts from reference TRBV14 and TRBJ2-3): EAGVTQFPSHSVIEKGQTVTLRCDPISGHDNLYWYRRVMGKEIKFLLHFVKESKQDESGMPNNRFLAERTGGTYSTLKVQPAELEDSGVYFCASSQEGDRADDTQYFGPGTRLTVL.

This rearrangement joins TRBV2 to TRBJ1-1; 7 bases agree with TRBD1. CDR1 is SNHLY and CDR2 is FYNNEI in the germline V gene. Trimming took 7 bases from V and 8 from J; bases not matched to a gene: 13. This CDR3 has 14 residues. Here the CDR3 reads CASTRRGQISEAFF. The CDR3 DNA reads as TGTGCCAGCACCCGCAGGGGACAGATCTCAGAAGCTTTCTTT.

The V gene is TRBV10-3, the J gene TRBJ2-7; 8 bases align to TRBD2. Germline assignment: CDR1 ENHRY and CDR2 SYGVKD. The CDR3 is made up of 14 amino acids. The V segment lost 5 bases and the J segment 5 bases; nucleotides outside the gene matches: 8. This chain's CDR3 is CAISLGGGRNEQYF. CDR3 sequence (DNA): TGTGCCATCAGTCTTGGCGGGGGGCGTAACGAGCAGTACTTC.